The 8 T cell receptor beta chains listed next were all sequenced from one sample in a study of T cells in women clearing cervical HPV infection. This table comes from immunoSEQ multiplex PCR, and its TCRdb copy is limited to in-frame clones, with some not included. The specimen's table records about 48,000 clones. Sequenced: blood buffy coat. These receptors were obtained from a woman aged 18-70 years with a cervical HPV16 infection that either progressed to CIN3+ or cleared (not recorded which).

As for this clone: The sequence runs out 3 residues before the end of the CDR3; the remainder is reconstructed from the germline J gene. V is TRBV12-3 or TRBV12-4 and J is TRBJ2-5; 9 bases fit TRBD2. The CDR3 has 17 amino acids. With 3 bases clipped from V and 7 bases from J, the junction kept 15 bases outside the gene matches. The DNA read from the CDR3 is TGTGCCAGCAGTTTTCGGCGGGCGGGAGGGAATGCGGGGACC. As protein: CASSFRRAGGNAGT. The whole CDR3 reads CASSFRRAGGNAGTQYF.

Regarding this clone: Read sequence stops 3 residues before the CDR3 end, and the germline J gene provides the missing end. The rearrangement uses TRBV20-1 and TRBJ1-2; the match to TRBD1 covers 9 bases. Germline trimming cut 3 bases from V and 6 bases from J; bases unmatched to any gene: 11. The CDR3 runs 15 residues. Germline CDR1 and CDR2: DFQATT and SNEGSKA (reference sequence). The sequenced part of the CDR3 DNA is TGCAGTGCTAGGTCCCGGGACAGGGTAGCAGATGGC. Its protein product is CSARSRDRVADG. The entire CDR3 protein is CSARSRDRVADGYTF.

To note about this clone: The read stops 3 residues short of the end of the CDR3; the missing end is completed from the germline J gene. This chain joins TRBV28 and TRBJ2-7; 13 nucleotides line up with TRBD2. Germline values: CDR1 MDHEN, CDR2 SYDVKM. The CDR3 loop spans 15 amino acids. With 1 base clipped from V and 5 bases from J, the junction kept 2 bases outside the gene matches. The CDR3 loop is CASSLYGLAGDEQYF. The DNA read from the CDR3 is TGTGCCAGCAGTTTATATGGACTAGCGGGAGACGAG. The complete variable domain, with remaining parts taken from reference TRBV28 and TRBJ2-7, reads DVKVTQSSRYLVKRTGEKVFLECVQDMDHENMFWYRQDPGLGLRLIYFSYDVKMKEKGDIPEGYSVSREKKERFSLILESASTNQTSMYLCASSLYGLAGDEQYFGPGTRLTVT.

Worth noting for this clone: The read terminates 3 residues before the CDR3 end, so the remaining end is supplied by the germline J gene. This sequence joins TRBV4-1 and TRBJ1-3, with D maybe TRBD1 (6 bases). Trimming left V 0 bases short and J 4 bases short, with 16 bases between. Germline-derived CDR1 and CDR2 are MGHRA and YSYEKL. The CDR3 is made up of 17 amino acids. The CDR3 reads CASSQEGTGSTGNTIYF. The sequenced part of the CDR3 DNA is TGCGCCAGCAGCCAAGAGGGCACAGGGAGTACGGGAAACACC.

In the case of this clone: The read falls 3 residues short of the CDR3 end, and the missing part is taken from the germline J gene. The gene calls are TRBV5-4 and TRBJ2-1, with TRBD2 matching over 7 bases. Trimming cost V 0 bases and J 4 bases; bases outside gene matches: 4. This CDR3 spans 15 amino acids. CDR1 is SGHNT, CDR2 YYREEE, per germline (reference sequence). Partial CDR3 DNA: TGTGCCAGCAGCTTGGAGTCTAGCGGATACAATGAG. This codes for CASSLESSGYNE. The complete CDR3 sequence is CASSLESSGYNEQFF.

A remark on this clone: The CDR3 is cut off 3 residues early in the read; its end comes from the germline J gene. The rearrangement uses TRBV20-1 and TRBJ2-1, with a weak D call TRBD2 (7 bases). CDR3 length: 18 residues. Trimming cost V 0 bases and J 0 bases, with 18 bases left between them. CDR1 DFQATT and CDR2 SNEGSKA come from the germline V gene (reference sequence). The CDR3: CSARDVVGGAISYNEQFF. The CDR3 bases that were read are TGCAGTGCTAGAGATGTTGTTGGGGGGGCGATCTCCTACAATGAG.

As for this clone: The read terminates 3 residues before the CDR3 end, so the remaining end is supplied by the germline J gene. This chain links TRBV7-9 with TRBJ1-1; D is unclear. CDR1 SEHNR and CDR2 FQNEAQ come from the germline V gene (reference sequence). The CDR3 is 15 residues long. Trimming left V 1 base short and J 4 bases short, with 13 bases between. The sequenced part of the CDR3 DNA is TGTGCCAGCAGCTTAGAGAGGCGTTCAGGCACTGAA. As protein: CASSLERRSGTE. The CDR3, in full, reads CASSLERRSGTEAFF. Complete variable domain (other parts from reference TRBV7-9 and TRBJ1-1): DTGVSQNPRHKITKRGQNVTFRCDPISEHNRLYWYRQTLGQGPEFLTYFQNEAQLEKSRLLSDRFSAERPKGSFSTLEIQRTEQGDSAMYLCASSLERRSGTEAFFGQGTRLTVV.

Note on this clone: With the read ending 3 residues before the CDR3 end, the germline J gene is used to fill in that end. This chain joins TRBV28 and TRBJ2-7; 9 bases are a match to TRBD2. The CDR3 totals 15 residues. The V gene end was trimmed by 8 bases and the J gene end by 1 base; junction bases not matched to a gene: 9. Germline CDR1 reads MDHEN; CDR2 reads SYDVKM. The sequenced part of the CDR3 DNA is TGTGCCAGCTCATTAGCGGGAGCTCAATCCTACGAG. Residues: CASSLAGAQSYE. From start to end, the CDR3 is CASSLAGAQSYEQYF.